The T cell receptor (beta chain) under discussion was sequenced for a study of vaccination effects on CD4 cells after COVID-19. The table came from immunoSEQ multiplex PCR; TCRdb's copy has only in-frame clones and leaves some out. The sample holds roughly 48,000 clones, 65% to 80% seen once. Concerning this clone itself: No antigen is known for it.

V lost 2 bases and J 3 bases, leaving 8 bases between the germline ends. Germline V lookup: CDR1 SQVTM, CDR2 ANQGSEA. The CDR3 has 12 residues. Investigators separated out CD4+ T cells once around 10 days of culture had passed. Whole-study results and caveats: Clonal contraction was marked in infection- and vaccine-induced clones late after vaccination.

This rearrangement joins TRBV29-1 to TRBJ2-7, with a possible D match to TRBD2 (6 bases). The origin of this receptor is a human donor who received a COVID-19 vaccine. Sequenced here: CD4+ T cells from PBMCs cultured without peptide, sampled before COVID-19 vaccination. In DNA, the CDR3 is TGCAGCGTTGAACAGGAGGGCTACGAGCAGTACTTC. This sequence encodes CSVEQEGYEQYF.